The 8 T cell receptor beta chains presented below share a single source sample, sequenced in a study of CXCR3-negative and CXCR3-positive naive CD8 T cells. UMI labels and 5' RACE were used to prepare the TRB cDNA libraries. After re-calling the 5' RACE reads, TCRdb lists one entry per CDR3 protein, DNA absent. The repertoire table contains tens of thousands of distinct CDR3 sequences. Sequenced material: memory CD8+ T cells from blood. These receptors all come from a human donor in good health. Some clones in this sample may be carry-over from other donors' samples.

The J gene is TRBJ2-4, the V gene TRBV28; the D gene TCRdb calls, TRBD2, cannot be checked with no DNA. The CDR3 is 17 amino acids. Germline V gives CDR1 MDHEN, CDR2 SYDVKM. CDR3 residues: CASSLDQLELTKNIQYF.

The chain recombines TRBV27 with TRBJ2-7; absent DNA, TCRdb's TRBD1 call cannot be checked. CDR1 and CDR2 (germline): MNHEY, SMNVEV (reference sequence). The CDR3 runs 14 residues. The CDR3 sequence: CASSLRVPSYEQYF.

This chain uses TRBV7-8 with TRBJ1-5. Germline lookup yields CDR1 SGHVS and CDR2 FQNEAQ. This CDR3 comprises 12 residues. The CDR3 loop reads CASGMGNQPQHF.

The chain combines TRBV29-1 with TRBJ2-3; TCRdb indicates TRBD1, and absent DNA this call remains unverified. The CDR3 spans 11 residues. Germline V gives CDR1 SQVTM, CDR2 ANQGSEA. CDR3 protein: CSETTGDTQYF.

This CDR3 reads CASSSSGGRSEAFF. The chain joins TRBV7-9 to TRBJ1-1; TCRdb calls TRBD1, which cannot be checked without DNA. This CDR3 contains 14 residues. Germline V gene lookup returns CDR1 SEHNR and CDR2 FQNEAQ (reference sequence).

The chain recombines TRBV9 with TRBJ2-5; lacking DNA, the TRBD2 call made by TCRdb goes unchecked. The CDR3 extends over 15 amino acids. Germline V gives CDR1 SGDLS, CDR2 YYNGEE. The CDR3 loop is CASSTRGLAGETQYF.

The V gene is TRBV4-1, the J gene TRBJ2-4. Germline V gene data show CDR1 as MGHRA and CDR2 as YSYEKL. This CDR3 comprises 14 residues. CDR3: CASSQVGTKNIQYF.

V usage is TRBV7-9 and J usage is TRBJ1-3; TCRdb designates TRBD1, a call that cannot be tested without DNA. Germline assignment: CDR1 SEHNR and CDR2 FQNEAQ (reference sequence). The CDR3 runs 17 residues. CDR3 protein: CASSPEIDRLSGNTIYF.